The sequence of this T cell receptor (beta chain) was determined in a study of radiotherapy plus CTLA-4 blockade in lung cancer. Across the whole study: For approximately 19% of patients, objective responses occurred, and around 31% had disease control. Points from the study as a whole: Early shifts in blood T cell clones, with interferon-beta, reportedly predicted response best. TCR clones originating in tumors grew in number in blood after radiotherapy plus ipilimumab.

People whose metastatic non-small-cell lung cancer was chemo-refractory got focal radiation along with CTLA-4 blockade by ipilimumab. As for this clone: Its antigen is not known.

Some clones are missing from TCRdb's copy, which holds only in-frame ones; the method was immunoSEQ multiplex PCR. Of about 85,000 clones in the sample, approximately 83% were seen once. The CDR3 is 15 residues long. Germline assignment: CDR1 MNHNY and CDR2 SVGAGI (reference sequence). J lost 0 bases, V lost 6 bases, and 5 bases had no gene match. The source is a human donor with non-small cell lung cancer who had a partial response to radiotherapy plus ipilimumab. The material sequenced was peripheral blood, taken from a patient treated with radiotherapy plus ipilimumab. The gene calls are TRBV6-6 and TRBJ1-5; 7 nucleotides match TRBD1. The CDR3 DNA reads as TGTGCCAGCAGCAACAGGGGAAATAGCAATCAGCCCCAGCATTTT. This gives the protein CASSNRGNSNQPQHF.